The 24 T cell receptor beta chains below come from one sample, sequenced in a study of control samples from healthy donors and cancer patients. Measured with immunoSEQ multiplex PCR; TCRdb has only the in-frame clones, and not every one. Here the sample spans 84,000 or so clones, 91% being singletons. What was sequenced was blood. These receptors all come from a man aged 45-60 years in good health.

This chain connects TRBV6-2 or TRBV6-3 to TRBJ1-5; 7 bases map to TRBD1. The CDR3 extends over 16 amino acids. V shed 0 bases and J 7 bases; nucleotides not matched to a gene: 9. Germline CDR1 MNHEY, CDR2 SVGEGT. The CDR3 DNA follows: TGTGCCAGCAGTTACTCTAGGGGGCGAGTCGACCAGCCCCAGCATTTT. Residues: CASSYSRGRVDQPQHF.

CDR3 region: CASRDVGDSRGYTF. The CDR3 DNA sequence: TGTGCCAGTAGAGACGTCGGGGATTCTAGGGGCTACACCTTC. V usage is TRBV19 and J usage is TRBJ1-2; D unclear. Between the trimmed V and J ends, which lost 6 bases and 8 bases, there was a span of 19 bases. This CDR3 has 14 amino acids. Germline CDR1 and CDR2: LNHDA and SQIVND (reference sequence).

The genes are TRBV29-1 and TRBJ2-1; a weak D match, TRBD2 (5 bases). Trimming took 6 bases from V and 9 from J, leaving 21 bases between them. Germline V CDR1 and CDR2: SQVTM, ANQGSEA. CDR3 size: 14 residues. The CDR3 nucleotides read TGCAGCGTGCCGGGGTCCACTATTGCGAGTGAGCAGTTCTTC. Its translation: CSVPGSTIASEQFF.

The V and J genes are TRBV2 and TRBJ1-5; D uncertain. V shed 9 bases and J shed 8 bases, with 14 bases lying between them. CDR3 length: 12 amino acids. Germline V gene lookup returns CDR1 SNHLY and CDR2 FYNNEI. This CDR3 is CARMKQWKPQHF. The CDR3, as DNA: TGTGCCAGAATGAAACAGTGGAAGCCCCAGCATTTT.

J is TRBJ2-5 and V is TRBV7-7; D tentatively reads TRBD1 or TRBD2 (6 bases each). The CDR3 has 15 residues. V lost 5 bases and J lost 2, with 15 bases in between. The germline CDR1 and CDR2 sequences are SSHAT and FNYEAQ (reference sequence). CDR3 protein: CASSLQTGRQETQYF. CDR3 in DNA: TGTGCCAGCAGCCTACAAACAGGGAGGCAAGAGACCCAGTACTTC.

The chain combines TRBV7-9 with TRBJ2-7; no definite D call. Germline assignment: CDR1 SEHNR and CDR2 FQNEAQ (reference sequence). Trimming removed 2 bases from V and 4 bases from J, with 12 bases in between. The CDR3 runs 14 residues. In DNA form, the CDR3 reads TGTGCCAGCAGCTTATGGCCCACCGGATACGAGCAGTACTTC. It translates to CASSLWPTGYEQYF.

The chain joins TRBV7-9 to TRBJ1-2; D is ambiguous. This CDR3 spans 13 amino acids. Germline CDR1 and CDR2: SEHNR and FQNEAQ (reference sequence). The V and J ends lost 5 bases and 4 bases respectively, with 11 bases between them. The CDR3 sequence: CASSPGDSYGYTF. In DNA, the CDR3 is TGTGCCAGCAGCCCCGGTGATTCCTATGGCTACACCTTC.

The sample holds a few counts of this clone. The chain has TRBV28 and TRBJ2-1; the D call may be TRBD1 or TRBD2 (6 bases each). The length of the CDR3 is 13 residues. Germline V gene sequence: CDR1 MDHEN, CDR2 SYDVKM. Trimming removed 6 bases from V and 8 bases from J, with 14 bases in between. CDR3 bases: TGTGCCAGCAGAAGAGGGGGGCCTGATGAGCAGTTCTTC. The encoded protein is CASRRGGPDEQFF.

The rearrangement uses TRBV7-2 and TRBJ2-7; D gene ambiguous. Germline values: CDR1 SGHTA, CDR2 FQGNSA. With 1 base removed from V and 5 bases from J, the gap between germline ends came to 9 bases. The CDR3 loop spans 13 amino acids. This chain's CDR3 is CASSLGTIDEQYF. The CDR3 DNA reads TGTGCCAGCAGCTTAGGGACCATCGACGAGCAGTACTTC.

V is TRBV7-9 and J is TRBJ1-1; 7 positions agree with TRBD1. Germline trimming cut 1 base from V and 5 bases from J; bases unmatched to any gene: 7. The CDR3 is 15 residues long. Germline V gives CDR1 SEHNR, CDR2 FQNEAQ (reference sequence). The CDR3 region has the DNA TGTGCCAGCAGCTTAGAGGGGGCCCCGGGAACTGAAGCTTTCTTT. It is translated as CASSLEGAPGTEAFF.

This sequence joins TRBV5-6 and TRBJ1-1; no clear D gene. Trimming removed 2 bases from V and 4 bases from J, with 9 bases in between. This CDR3 contains 13 residues. Germline assignment: CDR1 SGHDT and CDR2 YYEEEE. CDR3 amino acids: CASSLKGSTEAFF. The CDR3 region has the DNA TGTGCCAGCAGCTTAAAGGGTTCCACTGAAGCTTTCTTT.

This clone has more than one count but fewer than ten. The rearrangement uses TRBV6-5 and TRBJ2-3; a weak D match, TRBD2 (5 bases). Between the trimmed V and J ends, which lost 6 bases and 9 bases, there was a span of 13 bases. This CDR3 comprises 12 residues. Germline-derived CDR1 and CDR2 are MNHEY and SVGAGI. CDR3: CASRNLAGTQYF. The CDR3 DNA follows: TGTGCCAGCAGAAACCTAGCTGGCACGCAGTATTTT.

The V and J genes are TRBV2 and TRBJ1-1; possible D gene TRBD1, 5 bases. Germline CDR1 SNHLY, CDR2 FYNNEI. This CDR3 has 17 residues. V was cut by 8 bases and J by 2 bases, with 24 bases left in between. The CDR3 protein is CASRGLSGTSFNTEAFF. The DNA of the CDR3 is TGTGCCAGCCGAGGCCTTAGTGGGACCAGTTTTAACACTGAAGCTTTCTTT.

The CDR3 DNA sequence: TGCAGCGTTGGTCGGAACACTGAAGCTTTCTTT. This sequence encodes CSVGRNTEAFF. The V call is TRBV29-1, the J call TRBJ1-1, with D unresolved. Trimming removed 4 bases at V and 1 base at J, with 4 bases between. This CDR3 region has 11 residues. The germline gives CDR1 SQVTM, CDR2 ANQGSEA. The full variable domain, its missing parts supplied by reference TRBV29-1 and TRBJ1-1, is SAVISQKPSRDICQRGTSLTIQCQVDSQVTMMFWYRQQPGQSLTLIATANQGSEATYESGFVIDKFPISRPNLTFSTLTVSNMSPEDSSIYLCSVGRNTEAFFGQGTRLTVV.

The gene calls are TRBV5-8 and TRBJ1-1, with no clear D. CDR1 is SGHTS and CDR2 is YDEGEE in the germline V gene. V lost 0 bases, J lost 0 bases, and 6 bases lay in between. The CDR3 extends over 14 amino acids. This chain's CDR3 is CASSLALMNTEAFF. The DNA for the CDR3 is TGTGCCAGCAGCTTGGCGCTAATGAACACTGAAGCTTTCTTT.

The V and J genes are TRBV13 and TRBJ2-7, with TRBD1 as a possible D gene (5 bases). The CDR3 totals 14 residues. V lost 2 bases and J lost 4, with 12 bases in between. Germline V gives CDR1 PRHDT, CDR2 FYEKMQ (reference sequence). The CDR3 loop is CASSLRGSRYEQYF. CDR3 bases: TGTGCCAGCAGCTTAAGGGGTTCCCGGTACGAGCAGTACTTC. The whole variable domain, filled in from reference TRBV13 and TRBJ2-7, reads AAGVIQSPRHLIKEKRETATLKCYPIPRHDTVYWYQQGPGQDPQFLISFYEKMQSDKGSIPDRFSAQQFSDYHSELNMSSLELGDSALYFCASSLRGSRYEQYFGPGTRLTVT.

This clone was seen only a few times. This chain uses TRBV24-1 with TRBJ1-5; the D gene is possibly TRBD1 (5 bases). The V gene's germline CDR1 is KGHDR and CDR2 SFDVKD. V lost 0 bases, J lost 5 bases, and 16 bases lay in between. CDR3 length: 17 residues. The CDR3 coding sequence is TGTGCCACCAGTGATTTGCAAGCGGGCTTGGGGGATCAGCCCCAGCATTTT. This gives the protein CATSDLQAGLGDQPQHF.

The chain employs TRBV5-1 and TRBJ1-1, with D unresolved. CDR3 length: 17 residues. The germline V gene has CDR1 SGHRS and CDR2 YFSETQ. Trimming cost V 1 base and J 1 base, with 17 bases left between them. The chain's CDR3 is CASSLSESARENTEAFF. DNA for the CDR3: TGCGCCAGCAGCTTGTCGGAGAGCGCGCGCGAGAACACTGAAGCTTTCTTT.

The chain is built from TRBV18 and TRBJ2-3; 9 bases fit TRBD1. V dropped 4 bases and J dropped 3; count of bases not matched to a gene: 8. Per the germline V gene, CDR1 is KGHSH and CDR2 is LQKENI. The CDR3 length is 16 residues. The CDR3: CASSLGQGLGTDTQYF. CDR3 DNA: TGTGCCAGCTCACTAGGACAGGGGCTCGGTACAGATACGCAGTATTTT. Together with reference TRBV18 and TRBJ2-3, the CDR3 gives the full variable domain: NAGVMQNPRHLVRRRGQEARLRCSPMKGHSHVYWYRQLPEEGLKFMVYLQKENIIDESGMPKERFSAEFPKEGPSILRIQQVVRGDSAAYFCASSLGQGLGTDTQYFGPGTRLTVL.

V is TRBV3-1 (or the pseudogene TRBV3-2) and J is TRBJ2-7, with D maybe TRBD1 (6 bases). This CDR3 contains 15 residues. V was shortened by 2 bases and J by 0 bases, with 11 bases between the two germline ends. CDR1 is LGHDT, CDR2 YNNKEL, per germline (reference sequence). The CDR3 region is CASSQQGLSSYEQYF. DNA of the CDR3: TGTGCCAGCAGCCAACAGGGGCTAAGCTCCTACGAGCAGTACTTC.

V usage is TRBV19 and J usage is TRBJ1-6; maybe TRBD1 (5 bases). The germline V gene has CDR1 LNHDA and CDR2 SQIVND (reference sequence). V lost 3 bases and J 14 bases, leaving 17 bases between the germline ends. The CDR3 totals 14 residues. Here the CDR3 reads CASSIQGGPQALHF. CDR3 bases: TGTGCCAGTAGTATTCAGGGAGGGCCTCAAGCCCTCCACTTT.

The chain carries TRBV5-8 and TRBJ1-2, with D unclear. The CDR3 runs to 15 residues. Germline V gene data show CDR1 as SGHTS and CDR2 as YDEGEE. V was pared by 2 bases and J by 4 bases, with 15 bases between. The CDR3 DNA follows: TGTGCCAGCAGCTTTGCCGTGACCGTTCGCTATGGCTACACCTTC. Protein product: CASSFAVTVRYGYTF.

The rearrangement links TRBV7-2 to TRBJ1-3; possible D gene TRBD1, 6 bases. V was pared by 4 bases and J by 1 base, with 11 bases between. Germline CDR1 SGHTA, CDR2 FQGNSA. CDR3 length equals 15 residues. The CDR3 DNA reads TGTGCCAGCAGCTCCGGGACAACGTCTGGAAACACCATATATTTT. Protein product: CASSSGTTSGNTIYF.

The chain carries TRBV7-2 and TRBJ2-7; 8 bases match TRBD2. Germline assignment: CDR1 SGHTA and CDR2 FQGNSA. This CDR3 comprises 14 residues. As DNA, the CDR3 is TGTGCAAGCGGGGTCGGCGGGGGGTCCTACGAGCAGTACTTC. Its translation: CASGVGGGSYEQYF. Full variable domain (outside the CDR3, taken from reference TRBV7-2 and TRBJ2-7): GAGVSQSPSNKVTEKGKDVELRCDPISGHTALYWYRQSLGQGLEFLIYFQGNSAPDKSGLPSDRFSAERTGGSVSTLTIQRTQQEDSAVYLCASGVGGGSYEQYFGPGTRLTVT.